A selection of T cell receptor beta chains follows, all from one sample in a study of cytotoxic CD8 clonotypes in ibrutinib-treated CLL. Profiled with immunoSEQ multiplex PCR; TCRdb holds only in-frame clones, not every one. The sample contains over 140,000 clones, approximately 80% of which appear only once. Sequencing was performed on PBMCs, taken after 36 months of ibrutinib treatment. The receptors derive from a human donor with chronic lymphocytic leukemia. Both conserved end residues are part of each CDR3. The D gene is left open where the match is weak. Only some rows state a clone size, as once, few, many or a class for expanded clones.

V: TRBV28
J: TRBJ2-7
D: .
size: .
DNA: TGTGCCAGCAGTTTCAACGAGCAGTACTTC
CDR3: CASSFNEQYF

V: TRBV27
J: TRBJ2-5
D: .
size: .
DNA: TGTGCCAGCAGTCCCTACAATTTAGAAGTCCAAGAGACCCAGTACTTC
CDR3: CASSPYNLEVQETQYF

V: TRBV15
J: TRBJ1-2
D: .
size: .
DNA: TGTGCCACCAGCAGAGACCGATCCCTTGGCTACACCTTC
CDR3: CATSRDRSLGYTF

V: TRBV2
J: TRBJ2-5
D: .
size: .
DNA: TGTGCCAGCAGTGGAAAACCCGAGACCCAGTACTTC
CDR3: CASSGKPETQYF

V: TRBV28
J: TRBJ1-3
D: TRBD1
size: few
DNA: TGTGCCAGCAGTCCCACAGGGGGCGGAAACACCATATATTTT
CDR3: CASSPTGGGNTIYF

V: TRBV5-1
J: TRBJ2-7
D: TRBD2
size: .
DNA: TGCGCCAGCCAGTGGGAGGGCTCCTACGAGCAGTACTTC
CDR3: CASQWEGSYEQYF

V: TRBV18
J: TRBJ2-5
D: .
size: .
DNA: TGTGCCAGCTCCCCTGGGCCCTCGACTGAGACCCAGTACTTC
CDR3: CASSPGPSTETQYF

V: TRBV5-1
J: TRBJ1-1
D: TRBD1
size: .
DNA: TGCGCCAGCAGCTGGGCCGGGACAGAGAACACTGAAGCTTTCTTT
CDR3: CASSWAGTENTEAFF

V: TRBV11-3
J: TRBJ2-5
D: .
size: .
DNA: TGTGCCAGCAGCTTAGATCATATGGAGACCCAGTACTTC
CDR3: CASSLDHMETQYF

V: TRBV18
J: TRBJ1-2
D: TRBD1
size: .
DNA: TGTGCCAGCTCAGCCGACAGGGCGTTATTCTATGGCTACACCTTC
CDR3: CASSADRALFYGYTF

V: TRBV5-6
J: TRBJ2-3
D: TRBD1
size: few
DNA: TGTGCCAGCAGCCTGAGGACAGGGTCGACAGATACGCAGTATTTT
CDR3: CASSLRTGSTDTQYF

V: TRBV28
J: TRBJ1-2
D: .
size: once
DNA: TGTGCCAGCAGTTTCCTTGACAGACCCTATGGCTACACCTTC
CDR3: CASSFLDRPYGYTF

V: TRBV7-8
J: TRBJ2-5
D: .
size: .
DNA: TGTGCCAGCAGCTTAGTAGGGGGTTGGGAGACCCAGTACTTC
CDR3: CASSLVGGWETQYF

V: TRBV18
J: TRBJ1-1
D: .
size: .
DNA: TGTGCCAGCTCAAGACAGGAGAACACTGAAGCTTTCTTT
CDR3: CASSRQENTEAFF

V: TRBV6-1
J: TRBJ2-3
D: .
size: .
DNA: TGTGCCAGCAGTGAAGGAGGTAGCTCTACCCCTAGCACAGATACGCAGTATTTT
CDR3: CASSEGGSSTPSTDTQYF

V: TRBV5-6
J: TRBJ2-7
D: .
size: .
DNA: TGTGCCAGCAGCTTTTTTACCGCCCCGGCGGAGCAGTACTTC
CDR3: CASSFFTAPAEQYF

V: TRBV7-9
J: TRBJ2-4
D: TRBD1
size: .
DNA: TGTGCCAGCAGCCCCCAACCGGGACAGGGGTCCTTAGCCAAAAACATTCAGTACTTC
CDR3: CASSPQPGQGSLAKNIQYF

V: TRBV19
J: TRBJ2-2
D: TRBD1
size: once
DNA: TGTGCCAGTAGTAGAACAGGGGTTGTCACCGGGGAGCTGTTTTTT
CDR3: CASSRTGVVTGELFF

V: TRBV2
J: TRBJ1-5
D: TRBD1
size: medium-sized
DNA: TGTGCCAGCAGTTCCGACAGGGCTGGGTCGCCCCAGCATTTT
CDR3: CASSSDRAGSPQHF

V: TRBV6-1
J: TRBJ1-4
D: .
size: once
DNA: TGTGCCAGCAGTGGAGGGGGTCCTAATGAAAAACTGTTTTTT
CDR3: CASSGGGPNEKLFF

V: TRBV30
J: TRBJ1-5
D: .
size: .
DNA: TGTGCCTGGAGTACGACAGGAAATCAGCCCCAGCATTTT
CDR3: CAWSTTGNQPQHF

V: TRBV9
J: TRBJ2-5
D: TRBD1
size: once
DNA: TGTGCCAGCAGCGCGGGACAGGGTTCGTTGGAGACCCAGTACTTC
CDR3: CASSAGQGSLETQYF

V: TRBV19
J: TRBJ2-7
D: .
size: .
DNA: TGTGCCAGTAGTATTTCTCACTCCTACGAGCAGTACTTC
CDR3: CASSISHSYEQYF

V: TRBV5-6
J: TRBJ2-7
D: TRBD1
size: .
DNA: TGTGCCAGCAGCCGGACAGGCCCCTACGAGCAGTACTTC
CDR3: CASSRTGPYEQYF

V: TRBV2
J: TRBJ1-2
D: .
size: .
DNA: TGTGCCAGCAGTGATCGGCAGGACGGGGGCTACACCTTC
CDR3: CASSDRQDGGYTF

V: TRBV28
J: TRBJ2-7
D: TRBD1
size: .
DNA: TGTGCCAGCAGCACCGGGACAGGGCCCTACGAGCAGTACTTC
CDR3: CASSTGTGPYEQYF

V: TRBV6-1
J: TRBJ2-1
D: .
size: once
DNA: TGTGCCAGCAGCGTCATGACGGGCAATGAGCAGTTCTTC
CDR3: CASSVMTGNEQFF

V: TRBV19
J: TRBJ1-6
D: .
size: .
DNA: TGTGCCAGTACCTTGAATAATTCACCCCTCCACTTT
CDR3: CASTLNNSPLHF

V: TRBV7-6
J: TRBJ2-7
D: TRBD1
size: .
DNA: TGTGCCAGCAGCCCGGGACAGGGTCCCCCCGAGCAGTACTTC
CDR3: CASSPGQGPPEQYF

V: TRBV10-1
J: TRBJ2-5
D: TRBD1
size: .
DNA: TGCGCCAGCAGCTTGACAGGGGAAGAGACCCAGTACTTC
CDR3: CASSLTGEETQYF

V: TRBV18
J: TRBJ1-5
D: .
size: .
DNA: TGTGCCAGCTCACCTGGGGTGAATCAGCCCCAGCATTTT
CDR3: CASSPGVNQPQHF

V: TRBV5-4
J: TRBJ2-1
D: TRBD1
size: .
DNA: TGTGCCAGCAGCTGGGACAGGGCGGTCGATGAGCAGTTCTTC
CDR3: CASSWDRAVDEQFF

V: TRBV18
J: TRBJ2-2
D: TRBD1
size: .
DNA: TGTGCCAGCTCCCAGAACGGACAGGGTACGACCGGGGAGCTGTTTTTT
CDR3: CASSQNGQGTTGELFF

V: TRBV5-1
J: TRBJ2-7
D: .
size: .
DNA: TGCGCCAGCAGCTTGGCCGGGGCCCCGAGCTCCTACGAGCAGTACTTC
CDR3: CASSLAGAPSSYEQYF

V: TRBV5-1
J: TRBJ1-1
D: .
size: .
DNA: TGCGCCAGCAGCTTGGGGTTTCGGGGGAAGAACACTGAAGCTTTCTTT
CDR3: CASSLGFRGKNTEAFF

V: TRBV5-1
J: TRBJ2-7
D: TRBD1
size: few
DNA: TGCGCCAGCAGCCGAGGGACAGGGGGCTACGAGCAGTACTTC
CDR3: CASSRGTGGYEQYF

V: TRBV25-1
J: TRBJ1-5
D: .
size: .
DNA: TGTGCCAGCAGTGAGGGGAAATATAGCAATCAGCCCCAGCATTTT
CDR3: CASSEGKYSNQPQHF

V: TRBV21-1
J: TRBJ2-7
D: .
size: .
DNA: TGTGCCAGCAGCAATCACAGAGACTACGAGCAGTACTTC
CDR3: CASSNHRDYEQYF

V: TRBV6-1
J: TRBJ1-2
D: .
size: .
DNA: TGTGCCAGCACATGGTGGGACTATGGCTACACCTTC
CDR3: CASTWWDYGYTF

V: TRBV5-6
J: TRBJ2-3
D: .
size: .
DNA: TGTGCCAGCAGCCTGTTTGATACGCAGTATTTT
CDR3: CASSLFDTQYF

V: TRBV18
J: TRBJ2-7
D: .
size: .
DNA: TGTGCCAGCTCACCATACAGGGAATCCTCCTACGAGCAGTACTTC
CDR3: CASSPYRESSYEQYF

V: TRBV6-5
J: TRBJ2-7
D: .
size: .
DNA: TGTGCCAGCAGTTACGGAGCGGCCTCCTACGAGCAGTACTTC
CDR3: CASSYGAASYEQYF

V: TRBV4-1
J: TRBJ1-1
D: .
size: once
DNA: TGCGCCAGCAGCCAGATGAGGGTGAACACTGAAGCTTTCTTT
CDR3: CASSQMRVNTEAFF

V: TRBV4-1
J: TRBJ1-1
D: .
size: .
DNA: TGCGCCAGCAGCCAAGGAGGGATGGACACTGAAGCTTTCTTT
CDR3: CASSQGGMDTEAFF

V: TRBV19
J: TRBJ1-4
D: .
size: .
DNA: TGTGCCAGTAGTACGGTCCCCGGATATGAAAAACTGTTTTTT
CDR3: CASSTVPGYEKLFF

V: TRBV7-7
J: TRBJ2-5
D: .
size: .
DNA: TGTGCCAGCAGCCCAACTAGTACTGAGACCCAGTACTTC
CDR3: CASSPTSTETQYF

V: TRBV5-5
J: TRBJ2-1
D: TRBD2
size: few
DNA: TGTGCCAGCAGCTTCTTAGCGGGGAGTTACAATGAGCAGTTCTTC
CDR3: CASSFLAGSYNEQFF

V: TRBV28
J: TRBJ2-7
D: TRBD1
size: .
DNA: TGTGCCAGCAGGACAGGGCCTCCCTACGAGCAGTACTTC
CDR3: CASRTGPPYEQYF

V: TRBV11-3
J: TRBJ2-7
D: .
size: .
DNA: TGTGCCAGCAGCTTAGAGGGAACCTACGAGCAGTACTTC
CDR3: CASSLEGTYEQYF

V: TRBV4-1
J: TRBJ1-3
D: .
size: .
DNA: TGCGCCAGCAGCCAACAACAGGGTTCTAGTGGAAACACCATATATTTT
CDR3: CASSQQQGSSGNTIYF

V: TRBV9
J: TRBJ2-5
D: .
size: many
DNA: TGTGCCAGCAGCGTAGTGGGGACCGTCCAAGAGACCCAGTACTTC
CDR3: CASSVVGTVQETQYF